This T cell receptor beta chain was profiled in a study of shared clonotypes between healthy human individuals. Repertoires were generated with immunoSEQ multiplex PCR, while TCRdb's copy carries only in-frame clones and drops some. The data show hundreds of thousands of clones, with roughly 96% seen just once and about 0.11% held by the top ten. Naive CD8 cells lacked CD45RO and underwent positive selection for CCR7, leaving out terminally differentiated effector memory CD45RA+ cells. CDR3 length: 14 residues. Germline CDR1 and CDR2: MGHRA and YSYEKL. J gave up 10 bases and V 5 bases, and 8 bases lay outside the gene matches.

This chain joins TRBV4-1 and TRBJ2-1, with 10 bases lining up with TRBD1. This sequence was found in a woman in her thirties in good health. The source material was naive CD8+ T cells sorted from blood. The CDR3 loop reads CASSDRQGAGEQFF. The CDR3 coding sequence is TGCGCCAGCAGCGACCGACAGGGGGCAGGGGAGCAGTTCTTC.